This T cell receptor (beta chain) derives from a study of T cell repertoires in cytomegalovirus infection. Study context: It was recently identified HLA-C-restricted and well-studied HLA-B-restricted CMV epitopes that the study used. Matching HLA type, along with CMV infection, was indicated by public TCR beta signatures.

General study results and limits: Clonotypes of TCR beta that were HLA-C-restricted and CMV-specific dominated the ex vivo response.

About this clonotype: No antigen is known for it.

Each CDR3 protein gets one entry after TCRdb re-called the reads with MiXCR. The table records just under 500,000 distinct CDR3 sequences, around 35% of them present only once. Trimming at V came to 2 bases and at J to 7 bases, leaving 5 bases not matched to a gene. This CDR3 has 14 amino acids. Germline V gene data show CDR1 as MNHEY and CDR2 as SVGEGT. This receptor was obtained from a human donor in good health (CMV status not recorded). Some clones in this sample may be carry-over from other donors' samples. This material consisted of cultured PBMCs, taken from culture after CMV antigen stimulation. The V gene is TRBV6-2 or TRBV6-3, the J gene TRBJ2-1; 7 bases match TRBD2. The chain's CDR3 is CASSYVTSENEQFF. The CDR3 bases are TGTGCCAGCAGTTACGTCACTAGCGAAAATGAGCAGTTCTTC.